This T cell receptor (beta chain) came from a study of shared clonotypes between healthy human individuals (dated by TCRdb to about 2020). Study-level background: A few men and a couple of women, aged 18 to 49 years, made up the cohort. Between about 0.9 and 8.9 billion PBMCs per donor were obtained by leukapheresis. To increase sequencing depth and limit assay-specific biases, different laboratories used diverse techniques to prepare libraries and sequence TCR repertoires. Per donor, three plates each were used for CD4 naive and CD4 memory, two for CD8 naive, and one for CD8 memory. Blood TCR repertoires of roughly five healthy adults were deeply sequenced to estimate repertoire size and the extent of clonotype sharing between individuals. The study at large found these results: Pairwise subsampling indicated that sequencing depth was expected to affect the degree of clonotype sharing among donors. Clonotypes shared by all four sorted-subset donors showed higher generation probabilities than non-shared clonotypes. Even with the large sequencing depth, rarefaction of the sorted-subset datasets indicated that sequencing was incomplete. Sampling was restricted to blood, and TCR repertoires in tissue are likely to differ from TCR repertoires in blood. When a handful of donors were compared, the shared fraction of clonotypes was 5% to 6.5% for naive CD4, about 4% for naive CD8, 2% to 2.5% for memory CD4, and approximately 0.4% for memory CD8. The small number of donors limited the genetic and exposure-history diversity represented. Estimated clonotype richness was generally larger for naive than for memory subsets.

Using the deep immunoSEQ assay, multiplex PCR amplified TCR CDR3 regions from genomic DNA. Genomic DNA extracted from each cell subset was distributed evenly over all wells of several immunoSEQ 96-well plates, and each plate served as one replicate. For sorted subsets, 200 to 250 ng of genomic DNA, equivalent to around 30,000 T cell genomes, went into each replicate PCR. Purified libraries were measured with a Qubit 3.0 fluorometer, size-checked on a Bioanalyzer 2100, and measured again with the KAPA Library Quantification kit. Each immunoSEQ 96-well plate was sequenced on its own single-read 150-cycle Illumina NextSeq 550 flow cell. On the study's bioinformatics: The immunoSEQ output contained only junctional sequences without quality scores, so filtering could not match that applied to full-length reads. Sequences were annotated with PyIR, a Python wrapper for IgBLAST v1.9, using IMGT germline references to assign V/J genes and CDR3. Reads with weak V/J assignments (E-value above 1e-6), missing CDR3, stop codons, out-of-frame junctions, or ambiguous translated residues were removed. V3J clonotypes were defined as sequences sharing an identical inferred V gene, J gene, and CDR3 amino acid sequence. To compute the percentage overlap between repertoires, the number of shared unique clonotypes was divided by the size of the smaller repertoire. Richness of each repertoire was evaluated using RTK rarefaction, the Chao1 estimator, and Recon v2.1 estimates of unobserved clonotypes. OLGA was used to compute generation probabilities for all TCRbeta clonotypes that the gDNA method yielded from a few donors. Entries here come from immuneACCESS through TCRdb and include only in-frame sequences with V and J called. Some clones fail to appear in such tables; in the studies checked, an unresolved V gene covers under half of the shortfall, and the cause of the remainder is unknown. Clone size and V and J calls were adopted from that table, with D and trimming inferred from the DNA. In this sample the table shows about 2 million clones, about 95% of which occur a single time. 1% to 1.5% of the sample is held by the ten biggest clonotypes.

For the CD8 naive samples, CD45RO-negative cells were positively selected for CCR7, yielding a CD45RA+CCR7+ population from which TemRA cells were excluded. The donors were healthy, HIV-negative adults who had no recently reported acute infections or vaccinations. Every donor was a Caucasian adult residing in Nashville, Tennessee, USA. After blood collection by leukapheresis, PBMCs were isolated using Ficoll-Histopaque density gradient centrifugation and then cryopreserved in the vapor phase of liquid nitrogen. Analytical flow cytometry was used to check the purity and quantity of each magnetically sorted T cell population. From each sorted fraction, genomic DNA was isolated and quantified by UV absorbance on a Nanodrop 2000c. The CDR3 starts with the cysteine, ends with the phenylalanine, and has 13 residues. Just the 39-base CDR3 DNA is kept, in frame starting at base 1. Based on the germline V gene (reference sequence), the CDR1 and CDR2 sequences are GTSNPN and SVGIG. V is shortened by 2 bases, J by 2 bases, and the region joining them spans 9 bases.

Remarks on this clone: Its antigen is not yet known. The record has no base qualities; no much larger clone is one base away.

The sequence links TRBV30 to TRBJ1-2; the best D guess is TRBD1, with 5 bases matching. This clonotype was obtained from a man aged 18 to 30 in good health. The sequenced sample was naive CD8+ T cells sorted from blood. The cell subset or site tag for this specimen amounts to: CD45RA+CCR7+. In nucleotides, the sequence is TGTGCCTGGAGTCAGGGATCAAACTATGGCTACACCTTC. Translated, this is CAWSQGSNYGYTF.